By frequency, the clone carrying this T cell receptor beta chain is medium-sized. The entry originates in a study of T cell clusters in autoimmune cytopenias. TRB was amplified from approximately 250 ng of peripheral blood genomic DNA per sample. TRB was amplified by touch-down multiplex PCR, primer pools A and B combined. TCRdb reprocessed the multiplex PCR reads, with one entry per CDR3 protein and no DNA. The sample has 7,000 to 9,500 distinct CDR3 sequences, and its top ten clones hold about a fifth. The V gene's germline CDR1 is DFQATT and CDR2 SNEGSKA (reference sequence). The CDR3 covers 14 residues.

This receptor was identified in a human donor with an autoimmune cytopenia or autoimmune hepatitis (not recorded which). J is TRBJ2-1 and V is TRBV20-1; the D gene TCRdb calls, TRBD1, cannot be checked with no DNA. The source material was peripheral blood. This CDR3 reads CSARVPWGRNEQFF.